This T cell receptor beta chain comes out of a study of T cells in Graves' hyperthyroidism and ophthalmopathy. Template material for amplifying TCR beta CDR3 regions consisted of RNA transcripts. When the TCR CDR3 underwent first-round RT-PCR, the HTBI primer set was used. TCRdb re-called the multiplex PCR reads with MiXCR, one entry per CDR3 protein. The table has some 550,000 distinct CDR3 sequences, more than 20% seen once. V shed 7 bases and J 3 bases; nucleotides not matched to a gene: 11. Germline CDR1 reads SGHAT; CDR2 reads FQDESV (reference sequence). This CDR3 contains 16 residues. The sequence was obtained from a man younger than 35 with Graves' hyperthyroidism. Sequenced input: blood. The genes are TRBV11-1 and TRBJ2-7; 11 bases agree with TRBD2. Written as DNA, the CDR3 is TGTGCCAGCACCACAGGACTAGCGGGCGACCTCTACGAGCAGTACTTC. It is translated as CASTTGLAGDLYEQYF.